The 14 T cell receptor beta chains below all came from one sample that was sequenced in a study of T-cell reconstitution after alpha-beta-depleted transplantation in children. Unique molecular identifiers were built into the TCRbeta library. TCRdb redid the calling of the PCR reads with MiXCR, one entry per CDR3 protein. The profile shows approximately 980,000 distinct CDR3 sequences, roughly 29% of them singletons. The source material was PBMCs, mostly from graft donor cells, sampled 360 days after TCRalphabeta/CD19-depleted stem cell transplant. These receptor sequences come from a boy under two years old who had a stem cell transplant for SCID, so the T cells may come from the graft donor.

Worth noting for this clonotype: A read error may be the cause here, since a much bigger clone is one base away. This chain uses TRBV7-8 with TRBJ1-1; 8 positions agree with TRBD1. CDR3 length equals 12 residues. CDR1 is SGHVS, CDR2 FQNEAQ, per germline. Trimming took 5 bases from V and 8 from J; bases not matched to a gene: 4. The DNA for the CDR3 is TGTGCCAGCAGCCTTTGGACAGGGGAAGCTTTCTTT. This gives the protein CASSLWTGEAFF.

This clonotype showed up many times. The chain has TRBV7-9 and TRBJ2-2; no definite D call. CDR3 length: 12 amino acids. V lost 2 bases, J lost 5 bases, and 3 bases lay in between. Germline CDR1 is SEHNR and CDR2 is FQNEAQ (reference sequence). As DNA, the CDR3 is TGTGCCAGCAGCTTACAGACCGGGGAGCTGTTTTTT. Its protein product is CASSLQTGELFF.

The chain couples TRBV4-2 to TRBJ2-2, with TRBD2 identical over 8 bases. Germline CDR1 LGHNA, CDR2 YNFKEQ. V lost 1 base, J lost 7 bases, and 14 bases stayed unmatched. CDR3 length equals 18 residues. CDR3 nucleotides: TGTGCCAGCAGCCAAGGACTCAGCGGGGGCCTCGAGGTCGGGGAGCTGTTTTTT. It encodes CASSQGLSGGLEVGELFF.

The rearrangement links TRBV28 to TRBJ2-3; no definite D call. The germline V and J ends were trimmed by 8 bases and 7 bases, with 16 bases remaining between them. CDR3 length equals 13 residues. Germline V gene lookup returns CDR1 MDHEN and CDR2 SYDVKM. CDR3 region: CASSLGTRNTQYF. DNA for the CDR3: TGTGCCAGCTCCCTAGGAACCAGGAATACGCAGTATTTT.

This clonotype appeared once. An end of the junction does not agree with germline; a read error may underlie this. V is TRBV12-3 or TRBV12-4 and J is TRBJ1-3, with D possibly being TRBD1 (6 bases). The CDR3 covers 15 residues. The CDR3 nucleotides read TGTGCCAGCAGTCGCCAGGGGTTGGGAGGAAGCACCATATATTTT. Translated, it gives CASSRQGLGGSTIYF.

V and J are TRBV30 and TRBJ2-1; D is tentatively TRBD1 or TRBD2 (6 bases each). CDR1 GTSNPN and CDR2 SVGIG come from the germline V gene (reference sequence). The CDR3 is 14 residues long. V lost 3 bases and J lost 5, with 14 bases in between. DNA of the CDR3: TGTGCCTGGAGGGATATCGGGGGCCACAATGAGCAGTTCTTC. The encoded protein is CAWRDIGGHNEQFF.

The V gene is TRBV12-3 or TRBV12-4, the J gene TRBJ2-5; 9 bases line up with TRBD2. V dropped 3 bases and J dropped 1; count of bases not matched to a gene: 3. This CDR3 is 15 amino acids long. The CDR3 nucleotides read TGTGCCAGCAGTTTCCAAGCGGGGGGCCAAGAGACCCAGTACTTC. Translation: CASSFQAGGQETQYF.

The J gene is TRBJ2-3, the V gene TRBV15, with a possible D match to TRBD2 (7 bases). The CDR3 contains 14 residues. V lost 5 bases to trimming and J lost 4 bases, with 13 bases between them. In germline, CDR1 is LNHNV, CDR2 YYDKDF (reference sequence). Written as DNA, the CDR3 is TGTGCCACCAGCCCCCGGGGGGCCGCAGATACGCAGTATTTT. The encoded protein is CATSPRGAADTQYF.

The table lists this clonotype with a few counts. The J gene is TRBJ2-3, the V gene TRBV7-2, with D tentatively TRBD1 (5 bases). V lost 1 base to trimming and J lost 1 base, with 9 bases between them. This CDR3 comprises 15 residues. CDR1 SGHTA and CDR2 FQGNSA come from the germline V gene. This chain's CDR3 is CASSLVRTRTDTQYF. Written as DNA, the CDR3 is TGTGCCAGCAGCTTAGTTAGGACACGCACAGATACGCAGTATTTT.

The V call is TRBV27, the J call TRBJ2-1; 10 bases are a match to TRBD2. CDR1 MNHEY and CDR2 SMNVEV come from the germline V gene (reference sequence). The junction had 12 bases not matched to a gene; V was cut back by 5 bases and J by 8 bases. CDR3 size: 16 residues. The CDR3 DNA reads TGTGCCAGCAGTCTTCTTCCGGGACTAGCGAAGCATGAGCAGTTCTTC. It codes for CASSLLPGLAKHEQFF.

CDR3 DNA: TGTGCCAGCACCCAGGGAAGCAATCAGCCCCAGCATTTT. Translated: CASTQGSNQPQHF. The J gene is TRBJ1-5, the V gene TRBV2, with TRBD1 as a possible D gene (5 bases). The germline gives CDR1 SNHLY, CDR2 FYNNEI. The V end was cut by 7 bases, the J end by 1 base, with 8 bases between. The CDR3 extends over 13 amino acids.

The J gene is TRBJ2-4, the V gene TRBV4-3; D is undetermined. The V end lost 0 bases, the J end lost 0 bases, and 9 bases lay between the germline ends. The germline V gene has CDR1 LGHNA and CDR2 YSLEER. The CDR3 contains 16 residues. CDR3 DNA sequence: TGCGCCAGCAGCCAAGATCGTCAGGTAGCCAAAAACATTCAGTACTTC. This codes for CASSQDRQVAKNIQYF.

This clonotype was seen repeatedly, ten times or more. The V gene is TRBV5-6, the J gene TRBJ1-4, with 9 bases that match TRBD1. This CDR3 region has 16 residues. V dropped 1 base and J dropped 3; count of bases not matched to a gene: 4. CDR1 is SGHDT and CDR2 is YYEEEE in the germline V gene. CDR3 sequence reads: CASSLLGQGSNEKLFF. In DNA, the CDR3 is TGTGCCAGCAGCTTGCTCGGACAGGGGTCTAATGAAAAACTGTTTTTT.

The V call is TRBV25-1, the J call TRBJ2-2; the D is unclear. This CDR3 has 14 residues. Germline CDR1 reads MGHDK; CDR2 reads SYGVNS. The V and J ends lost 1 base and 4 bases respectively, with 7 bases between them. The DNA for the CDR3 is TGTGCCAGCAGTGAATTAAGGATCACCGGGGAGCTGTTTTTT. It yields the protein CASSELRITGELFF. The full variable domain, with the rest looked up from reference TRBV25-1 and TRBJ2-2, is EADIYQTPRYLVIGTGKKITLECSQTMGHDKMYWYQQDPGMELHLIHYSYGVNSTEKGDLSSESTVSRIRTEHFPLTLESARPSHTSQYLCASSELRITGELFFGEGSRLTVL.